These T cell receptor beta chains were read from a single sample in a study of blood T cell repertoires in COVID-19. Repertoires were generated with immunoSEQ multiplex PCR, while TCRdb's copy carries only in-frame clones and drops some. The data contain over 250,000 clones, over 80% of them seen just once; the ten biggest clones take up 8.5% to 10%. Sequenced input: PBMCs or T cells enriched from blood (not recorded which). These receptors came from a woman aged 18 to 35 who had recovered from COVID-19. Both conserved end residues are part of each CDR3. A D gene is named only where the DNA matches it firmly. A row's size may be missing; if present it is once, few, many or a size class.

V gene,J gene,clone size,D gene,CDR3 protein,CDR3 DNA
TRBV5-4,TRBJ2-2,NA,TRBD1,CATRTGGELVNTGELFF,TGTGCCACCCGGACAGGGGGCGAGTTAGTGAACACCGGGGAGCTGTTTTTT
TRBV19,TRBJ2-4,NA,NA,CASRIGDIQYF,TGTGCCAGTAGGATCGGGGACATTCAGTACTTC
TRBV18,TRBJ2-5,NA,NA,CASSPSGARETQYF,TGTGCCAGCTCACCGTCGGGAGCCCGAGAGACCCAGTACTTC
TRBV12-3/TRBV12-4,TRBJ1-5,NA,NA,CASTWGGNQPQHF,TGTGCCAGCACTTGGGGCGGCAATCAGCCCCAGCATTTT
TRBV6-5,TRBJ2-3,NA,NA,CASSNGVSTDTQYF,TGTGCCAGCAGCAACGGGGTCAGCACAGATACGCAGTATTTT
TRBV27,TRBJ1-4,NA,NA,CASSLARGPATNEKLFF,TGTGCCAGCAGTTTGGCCAGGGGCCCTGCAACTAATGAAAAACTGTTTTTT
TRBV5-4,TRBJ1-2,NA,NA,CASSIDRRYGYTF,TGTGCCAGCAGCATCGACAGGAGGTATGGCTACACCTTC
TRBV4-2,TRBJ2-3,NA,NA,CASSQELAAVSTDTQYF,TGTGCCAGCAGCCAAGAATTGGCAGCGGTTAGCACAGATACGCAGTATTTT
TRBV30,TRBJ1-2,NA,NA,CAWTQQGWNGYTF,TGTGCCTGGACCCAACAGGGATGGAATGGCTACACCTTC
TRBV5-4,TRBJ2-7,few,NA,CASSMGRGRYEQYF,TGTGCCAGCAGCATGGGACGGGGTAGGTACGAGCAGTACTTC